The 32 T cell receptor beta chains below all came from one sample that was sequenced in a study of T cell changes during pregnancy in multiple sclerosis. Generated by immunoSEQ multiplex PCR, the TCRdb table keeps only in-frame clones and is missing some. The sample shows 65,000 to 90,000 clones, approximately 91% of them seen only once. The sample was CD4+ T cells from peripheral blood mononuclear cells, taken after pregnancy. Receptor source: a female donor with multiple sclerosis, enrolled in a pregnancy study.

The chain is built from TRBV5-1 and TRBJ2-1; D is perhaps TRBD2 (6 bases). Trimming pared 3 bases from V and 5 bases from J, leaving 18 bases between. The CDR3 runs to 16 residues. Germline V lookup: CDR1 SGHRS, CDR2 YFSETQ. CDR3 DNA sequence: TGCGCCAGCAGCTGGACCCCTGGCGGGGAAAACAATGAGCAGTTCTTC. This sequence encodes CASSWTPGGENNEQFF.

This clone was seen only once. The V call is TRBV6-1, the J call TRBJ2-2; 11 positions match TRBD2. V shed 10 bases and J 5 bases; nucleotides not matched to a gene: 6. CDR1 and CDR2 from the germline V gene are MNHNS and SASEGT. The CDR3 is 14 residues long. CDR3 region: CATSGTSGTGELFF. In DNA form, the CDR3 reads TGTGCCACTTCCGGGACTAGCGGAACCGGGGAGCTGTTTTTT.

V usage is TRBV4-2 and J usage is TRBJ2-1; 10 nucleotides line up with TRBD2. The CDR3 has 16 amino acids. The V and J ends lost 1 base and 4 bases, in that order; junction bases with no gene match: 4. The germline V gene has CDR1 LGHNA and CDR2 YNFKEQ. The CDR3 sequence is CASSQASGGPYNEQFF. CDR3 nucleotide sequence: TGTGCCAGCAGCCAAGCTAGCGGGGGACCTTACAATGAGCAGTTCTTC.

For the CDR3, the DNA is TGTGCCAGCAGCTTAGGCCAGGGGGGCTACAATGAGCAGTTCTTC. This codes for CASSLGQGGYNEQFF. The chain combines TRBV7-6 with TRBJ2-1; D perhaps matches TRBD1 (7 bases). CDR1 is SGHVS and CDR2 is FNYEAQ in the germline V gene. This CDR3 is 15 amino acids long. V lost 1 base to trimming and J lost 3 bases, with 10 bases between them.

V and J are TRBV27 and TRBJ2-1; D is possibly TRBD2 (5 bases). Trimming shortened V by 6 bases and J by 10 bases, and 16 bases separated the two germline ends. Germline CDR1 reads MNHEY; CDR2 reads SMNVEV (reference sequence). The CDR3 length is 13 residues. The CDR3 bases are TGTGCCAGCAGGGGGTGGGGAGCAGGCGAGCAGTTCTTC. It specifies CASRGWGAGEQFF.

The genes are TRBV29-1 and TRBJ2-1; 12 bases agree with TRBD2. With V trimmed by 6 bases and J by 6 bases, 6 bases remained unmatched. This CDR3 is 14 amino acids long. Germline assignment: CDR1 SQVTM and CDR2 ANQGSEA. The chain's CDR3 is CSVLTSGRANEQFF. The CDR3 DNA sequence: TGCAGCGTCCTGACTAGCGGGAGAGCCAATGAGCAGTTCTTC.

The chain carries TRBV11-3 and TRBJ2-3, with 13 bases lining up with TRBD2. The junction had 8 bases not matched to a gene; V was cut back by 5 bases and J by 6 bases. Germline V lookup: CDR1 SGHNT, CDR2 YENEEA. The CDR3 is 16 amino acids. The CDR3 DNA reads TGTGCCAGCAGCCGGCAAGGACTAGCGGGAGCTGATACGCAGTATTTT. Protein: CASSRQGLAGADTQYF.

V usage is TRBV27 and J usage is TRBJ2-7; 13 nucleotides agree with TRBD2. The V gene end was trimmed by 7 bases and the J gene end by 1 base; junction bases not matched to a gene: 13. The CDR3 consists of 18 residues. The germline V gene encodes CDR1 MNHEY and CDR2 SMNVEV (reference sequence). CDR3 region: CASTPRWTSGRESYEQYF. DNA of the CDR3: TGTGCCAGCACACCGAGGTGGACTAGCGGGAGAGAATCCTACGAGCAGTACTTC.

This clone has more than one count but fewer than ten. V gene TRBV29-1 combines with J gene TRBJ1-1, with TRBD1 matching 8 bases. The CDR3 contains 13 residues. With V trimmed by 2 bases and J by 7 bases, 6 bases remained unmatched. The V gene's germline CDR1 is SQVTM and CDR2 ANQGSEA. CDR3 in amino acids: CSVESVGQGEAFF. The CDR3 DNA reads TGCAGCGTTGAAAGTGTTGGACAGGGTGAAGCTTTCTTT.

The J gene is TRBJ2-6, the V gene TRBV7-9; TRBD1 might be the D (5 bases). V shed 2 bases and J shed 0 bases, with 8 bases lying between them. The CDR3 length is 16 residues. Looked up from germline, CDR1 is SEHNR and CDR2 is FQNEAQ (reference sequence). CDR3 sequence (DNA): TGTGCCAGCAGCTTAATGGGGCTCTCTGGGGCCAACGTCCTGACTTTC. As protein: CASSLMGLSGANVLTF.

This clone came up once. The rearrangement uses TRBV19 and TRBJ1-1; no firm D call. Germline CDR1 and CDR2: LNHDA and SQIVND (reference sequence). This CDR3 comprises 11 residues. The CDR3 region is CVRGYRTEAFF. The CDR3 DNA follows: TGTGTTCGAGGGTATCGCACTGAAGCTTTCTTT.

The chain recombines TRBV4-1 with TRBJ2-3; D possibly corresponds to TRBD2 (6 bases). Trimming removed 2 bases from V and 4 bases from J, with 34 bases in between. This CDR3 is built from 22 residues. Germline V CDR1 and CDR2: MGHRA, YSYEKL. CDR3: CASSQTYRTGRGAGRAADTQYF. In DNA form, the CDR3 reads TGCGCCAGCAGCCAAACCTACCGCACGGGCCGCGGGGCAGGGAGAGCGGCAGATACGCAGTATTTT.

This clone was found once. V gene TRBV19 combines with J gene TRBJ2-3; a possible D gene is TRBD1 (6 bases). CDR3 length: 14 residues. V was cut by 6 bases and J by 1 base, with 11 bases left in between. Germline V gene lookup returns CDR1 LNHDA and CDR2 SQIVND (reference sequence). The CDR3 protein is CASSTGYGTDTQYF. The CDR3 DNA reads as TGTGCCAGTAGCACAGGGTATGGCACAGATACGCAGTATTTT.

This clone was seen only once. The chain links TRBV2 to TRBJ1-5; 10 nucleotides line up with TRBD1. V gave up 4 bases and J gave up 2 bases; unmatched junction bases: 5. CDR3 size: 16 residues. Germline values: CDR1 SNHLY, CDR2 FYNNEI. The CDR3 loop reads CASSVDRGMGNQPQHF. The CDR3 DNA follows: TGTGCCAGCAGTGTGGACAGGGGGATGGGCAATCAGCCCCAGCATTTT.

The chain links TRBV19 to TRBJ1-6; D remains unclear. The CDR3 runs to 16 residues. Germline lookup yields CDR1 LNHDA and CDR2 SQIVND (reference sequence). V gave up 6 bases and J gave up 4 bases, with 16 bases separating them. Written as DNA, the CDR3 is TGTGCCAGTAGGGAGGCAGCCGGCTTATATAATTCACCCCTCCACTTT. Translated, it gives CASREAAGLYNSPLHF.

The chain joins TRBV7-2 to TRBJ2-5, with 7 nucleotides matching TRBD2. With V trimmed by 4 bases and J by 12 bases, 8 bases remained unmatched. This CDR3 region has 12 residues. The germline V gene encodes CDR1 SGHTA and CDR2 FQGNSA. The CDR3 bases are TGTGCCAGCAGCTCTACTGGACTAGATAAGTACTTC. It yields the protein CASSSTGLDKYF.

The sample holds one count of this clone. The genes are TRBV4-1 and TRBJ2-1; TRBD2 is a possible D gene (6 bases). Deletions cut 3 bases from V and 1 base from J, with 13 bases between. The CDR3 loop spans 16 amino acids. CDR1 and CDR2 (germline): MGHRA, YSYEKL. CDR3: CASSHEAGRSYNEQFF. The CDR3 nucleotides read TGCGCCAGCAGCCACGAAGCGGGCCGGTCCTACAATGAGCAGTTCTTC.

The genes are TRBV6-6 and TRBJ2-5; D remains unclear. This CDR3 comprises 12 residues. Germline V CDR1 and CDR2: MNHNY, SVGAGI (reference sequence). Trimming left V 3 bases short and J 9 bases short, with 11 bases between. The CDR3 DNA sequence: TGTGCCAGCAGTTATCAGGTCGAACCCCAGTACTTC. Protein product: CASSYQVEPQYF.

The J gene is TRBJ1-6, the V gene TRBV27, with TRBD1 identical over 9 bases. The ends lost 4 bases at V and 4 bases at J; junction bases unmatched: 11. Germline assignment: CDR1 MNHEY and CDR2 SMNVEV (reference sequence). The CDR3 is made up of 18 amino acids. CDR3 sequence reads: CASSSSVDRGKYNSPLHF. DNA of the CDR3: TGTGCCAGCAGTTCCAGCGTTGACAGGGGGAAATATAATTCACCCCTCCACTTT.

As DNA, the CDR3 is TGCGCCAGCAGCTCTCAGGGTACCGGGGAGCTGTTTTTT. Translating it yields CASSSQGTGELFF. This sequence joins TRBV5-1 and TRBJ2-2; D is perhaps TRBD1 (5 bases). CDR1 is SGHRS and CDR2 is YFSETQ in the germline V gene. The CDR3 is 13 amino acids. The V and J ends lost 3 bases and 5 bases respectively, with 8 bases between them.

The chain carries TRBV4-2 and TRBJ1-2; D perhaps matches TRBD1 (6 bases). CDR3 length: 15 amino acids. V shed 4 bases and J shed 1 base, with 13 bases lying between them. Germline lookup yields CDR1 LGHNA and CDR2 YNFKEQ. CDR3 DNA: TGTGCCAGCAGCCTCAGGGGAGAGGTTAACTATGGCTACACCTTC. Translating it yields CASSLRGEVNYGYTF.

This clone was seen only once. This sequence joins TRBV6-5 and TRBJ1-1; the match to TRBD1 covers 7 bases. Germline V lookup: CDR1 MNHEY, CDR2 SVGAGI. There are 14 residues in the CDR3. The V and J ends lost 2 bases and 1 base, in that order; junction bases with no gene match: 1. This chain's CDR3 is CASSYRTGNTEAFF. DNA for the CDR3: TGTGCCAGCAGTTACCGGACAGGGAACACTGAAGCTTTCTTT.

The chain has TRBV28 and TRBJ1-2; D gene unclear. CDR1 and CDR2 from the germline V gene are MDHEN and SYDVKM. The CDR3 has 15 amino acids. V shed 7 bases and J shed 5 bases, with 20 bases lying between them. The CDR3 loop reads CASTRSLIGDYGYTF. The CDR3 DNA sequence: TGTGCCAGCACGCGCAGCCTAATCGGAGATTATGGCTACACCTTC.

This clone was seen just once. At the DNA level, this CDR3 is encoded by other sequences in the same sample as well. The J gene is TRBJ1-1, the V gene TRBV5-1, with D uncertain. Trimming took 0 bases from V and 0 from J, leaving 6 bases between them. This CDR3 is built from 14 residues. Per germline, CDR1 SGHRS and CDR2 YFSETQ. The CDR3, as DNA: TGCGCCAGCAGCTTGGCCAGTATGAACACTGAAGCTTTCTTT. Translating it yields CASSLASMNTEAFF.

The chain combines TRBV6-1 with TRBJ2-3; maybe TRBD2 (6 bases). The CDR3 loop spans 15 amino acids. Trimming pared 3 bases from V and 5 bases from J, leaving 15 bases between. Germline-derived CDR1 and CDR2 are MNHNS and SASEGT. The CDR3 DNA is TGTGCCAGCAGTGACCTCTTGGGAGGCGGAGATACGCAGTATTTT. As protein: CASSDLLGGGDTQYF.

The chain uses TRBV6-1 and TRBJ2-7, with 7 nucleotides matching TRBD2. This CDR3 is 14 amino acids long. After removal of 4 bases from V and 4 bases from J, the junction contained 7 bases not matched to a gene. The germline gives CDR1 MNHNS, CDR2 SASEGT. The CDR3 loop is CASSGRGVGYEQYF. Here the CDR3 DNA reads TGTGCCAGCAGTGGACGGGGGGTGGGGTACGAGCAGTACTTC.

The V call is TRBV5-6, the J call TRBJ2-7; 9 bases match TRBD1. Germline CDR1 is SGHDT and CDR2 is YYEEEE. Unmatched junction bases numbered 6, after V lost 2 bases and J lost 3 bases. This CDR3 has 15 amino acids. CDR3 amino acids: CASSFGTGTGYEQYF. CDR3 nucleotide sequence: TGTGCCAGCAGCTTTGGGACAGGGACTGGCTACGAGCAGTACTTC. Drawing the rest from reference TRBV5-6 and TRBJ2-7, the complete variable domain is DAGVTQSPTHLIKTRGQQVTLRCSPKSGHDTVSWYQQALGQGPQFIFQYYEEEERQRGNFPDRFSGHQFPNYSSELNVNALLLGDSALYLCASSFGTGTGYEQYFGPGTRLTVT.

This clone appeared a single time. V and J are TRBV27 and TRBJ2-7; a weak D match, TRBD1 (5 bases). Trimming stripped 2 bases from V and 3 bases from J, with 8 bases between. This CDR3 contains 13 residues. Germline CDR1 is MNHEY and CDR2 is SMNVEV (reference sequence). For the CDR3, the DNA is TGTGCCAGCAGTTTACGACAGAACTACGAGCAGTACTTC. Protein sequence: CASSLRQNYEQYF.

The gene calls are TRBV5-4 and TRBJ1-2, with 7 bases aligning to TRBD1. Trimming took 0 bases from V and 2 from J; bases not matched to a gene: 1. Germline V CDR1 and CDR2: SGHNT, YYREEE (reference sequence). The CDR3 covers 14 residues. The CDR3 protein is CASSLAGQNYGYTF. The DNA for the CDR3 is TGTGCCAGCAGCTTGGCGGGACAGAACTATGGCTACACCTTC.

The chain employs TRBV5-6 and TRBJ2-1; D remains unclear. The CDR3 has 15 amino acids. CDR1 SGHDT and CDR2 YYEEEE come from the germline V gene. V was clipped by 5 bases and J by 0 bases, with 12 bases between them. This CDR3 reads CASSLDWSSYNEQFF. The CDR3 DNA reads as TGTGCCAGCAGTCTTGACTGGAGCTCCTACAATGAGCAGTTCTTC. Using reference TRBV5-6 and TRBJ2-1 for the parts outside the CDR3, the full variable domain is DAGVTQSPTHLIKTRGQQVTLRCSPKSGHDTVSWYQQALGQGPQFIFQYYEEEERQRGNFPDRFSGHQFPNYSSELNVNALLLGDSALYLCASSLDWSSYNEQFFGPGTRLTVL.

The chain employs TRBV29-1 and TRBJ1-2, with 8 bases lining up with TRBD1. The V segment lost 0 bases and the J segment 3 bases; nucleotides outside the gene matches: 3. CDR3 length equals 14 residues. CDR1 and CDR2 (germline): SQVTM, ANQGSEA. CDR3 region: CSVEDQGQDYGYTF. The DNA for the CDR3 is TGCAGCGTTGAAGACCAGGGACAGGACTATGGCTACACCTTC.

This clone came up a few times. The chain uses TRBV5-1 and TRBJ2-1; no clear D gene. Germline CDR1 SGHRS, CDR2 YFSETQ. The CDR3 is 13 residues long. The ends were cut back, 3 bases at V and 2 bases at J, with 6 bases in the middle. The CDR3 loop reads CASSSLAYNEQFF. CDR3 nucleotides: TGCGCCAGCAGCTCCCTAGCCTACAATGAGCAGTTCTTC.